The following is a TCR beta chain sequence with its context. Its antigen remains undetermined. Base qualities are not recorded, but no much larger clone differs from it by a single base. The V end loses 5 bases and the J end loses 3 bases, and a stretch of 13 bases separates them. CDR3 length: 14 amino acids, cysteine to phenylalanine. Only CDR3 DNA remains: 42 bases, in frame from the first base. The germline V gene (reference sequence) gives CDR1 as MNHEY and CDR2 as SMNVEV. TCRbeta CDR3 regions were amplified from genomic DNA using the immunoSEQ Assay, a bias-controlled multiplex PCR. The study's own analysis went as follows. Within the assay, amplification of reference gene primers was used to estimate how many nucleated cells each sample contained. To quantify the absolute abundance of each unique TCRbeta CDR3 rearrangement, sequence reads were collapsed and filtered. For each sample, productive Simpson clonality was calculated by taking the square root of Simpson's diversity index across productive rearrangements. TCRdb retrieved this table from immuneACCESS and kept in-frame rearrangements only. Not all clones are present; in checked studies, unresolved V genes account for under half, and no reason is known for the remainder. V and J calls and clone size come straight from that table; D and trimming were deduced from the DNA. Recorded for this sample are 390,000 or so clones; 80% to 90% of them occurred a single time. The top ten clones comprise around 3% of the sample.

In Seattle, one collaborating source enrolled patients while the infection was active and tracked those patients longitudinally over the course of disease. The collaborating institutions used their own protocols to collect whole blood in K2EDTA tubes. Collaborator samples were shipped for TCRbeta analysis as frozen whole blood, isolated PBMCs, or DNA extracted from either sample type. The source of the sample is a study of blood T cell repertoires in COVID-19 (TCRdb year 2020). About the study as a whole: Collaborator samples came from the United States, Italy and Spain and covered acute and convalescent phases of COVID-19. The prospective study material was composed of cDNA or gDNA derived from T cells, B-cell-depleted T cells, or PBMCs. The dataset comprised deeply sampled blood TCRbeta repertoires from subjects exposed to, actively infected with, or recovered from COVID-19. The repertoires were made available in a free public database intended to serve as a resource for research on the immune response to SARS-CoV-2. The samples were drawn from the first 160 participants of the ongoing ImmuneRACE study and from some 1,300 subjects provided by 6 global collaborators. Nearly every sample came with metadata listing a de-identified subject ID, COVID-19 status, age in years and sex. Where available, HLA class I and class II types were taken from metadata supplied by the sample provider and were not determined by assay-based typing. Overall study results and their limits: The quantity of clinical and demographic metadata differed by source and by participant and was supplied without curation.

This sequence uses TRBV27 and TRBJ1-2, with TRBD1 tentatively as D gene (6 bases match). The sequenced material came from peripheral blood. The receptor comes from a woman aged 25 to 45 with COVID-19, enrolled during active disease. The CDR3 here reads CASSVQGGYYGYTF. Here is the DNA: TGTGCCAGCAGTGTACAGGGAGGGTACTATGGCTACACCTTC.